This section outlines one T cell receptor beta chain sequence together with its context. The target antigen is unknown. Generated by immunoSEQ multiplex PCR, the TCRdb table keeps only in-frame clones and is missing some. Its listing shows about 31,000 clones. The source of the sample is a study of T cells in women clearing cervical HPV infection. Study background: With HLA typing for only a few women, HLA confounding remains possible.

Study findings and constraints: Each sample's T-cell count was unknown, possibly confounding richness. Combining TCR richness with V gene abundances gave around 0.83 AUC.

Prevalent HPV16 infections were excluded; only incident single HPV16 infections included. The clonotype comes from a woman between 18 and 70 years old with a cervical HPV16 infection that either progressed to CIN3+ or cleared (not recorded which). Sequencing used blood buffy coat.

CDR3 bases read: TGCGCCAGCAGCTTGGGACTAGCGGGAGTAAGCACAGATACG. Its protein is CASSLGLAGVSTDT. The whole CDR3 sequence is CASSLGLAGVSTDTQYF. The chain employs TRBV5-1 and TRBJ2-3; 12 bases match TRBD2. From the germline J gene comes the end of the CDR3, since the read stops 3 residues before it. The CDR3 is made up of 17 amino acids. Per germline, CDR1 SGHRS and CDR2 YFSETQ. V shed 0 bases and J 0 bases; nucleotides not matched to a gene: 2.